Following are 21 T cell receptor beta chains from one sample sequenced in a study of regulatory T cells in long-lasting Graves disease. The TCR beta library used iRepertoire HTBI primers with Arm-PCR amplification of CDR3. A single record per CDR3 protein comes from TCRdb applying MiXCR to the multiplex PCR reads. The sample has hundreds of thousands of distinct CDR3 sequences, 15% to 20% seen once; the top ten hold about 17%. Time point denoted: newly diagnosed GD, antithyroid drugs for less than 3 months. From PBMCs, RNA was extracted and then used to make the TCR library. The sample also formed part of further work on T cells in Graves' hyperthyroidism and ophthalmopathy.

Sequenced here: peripheral blood mononuclear cells (PBMCs), sampled at new diagnosis, from a patient treated with antithyroid drugs. Source of these receptors: a woman aged 25 to 39 with Graves disease.

This rearrangement joins TRBV11-1 to TRBJ2-3, with TRBD1 matching over 7 bases. V lost 5 bases to trimming and J lost 2 bases; unmatched junction nucleotides: 10. CDR3 length: 16 residues. The germline gives CDR1 SGHAT, CDR2 FQDESV (reference sequence). The CDR3 spells CASSTLGGQNTDTQYF. For the CDR3, the DNA is TGTGCCAGCAGCACTCTAGGGGGACAGAACACAGATACGCAGTATTTT.

This clonotype was seen many times. The V and J genes are TRBV20-1 and TRBJ1-1; D uncertain. V lost 3 bases and J 4 bases, leaving 15 bases between the germline ends. CDR1 DFQATT and CDR2 SNEGSKA come from the germline V gene (reference sequence). CDR3 size: 14 residues. CDR3 residues: CSASTRSRSTEAFF. CDR3 bases: TGCAGTGCTAGTACTAGGTCTCGGTCCACTGAAGCTTTCTTT.

A word on this clonotype: This may come from a read error, since a much larger clone is one base off. The gene calls are TRBV3-1 and TRBJ2-7, with 7 bases aligning to TRBD2. CDR3 size: 14 residues. Germline values: CDR1 LGHDT, CDR2 YNNKEL (reference sequence). CDR3 sequence (DNA): TGTGCCAGCGGCCAAGTTGCGGGAGCCTACGAGCAGTACTTC. The encoded protein is CASGQVAGAYEQYF.

The gene calls are TRBV4-1 and TRBJ1-2; 7 bases agree with TRBD1. Germline V gives CDR1 MGHRA, CDR2 YSYEKL. The V and J ends lost 2 bases and 3 bases, in that order; junction bases with no gene match: 6. This CDR3 is 15 amino acids long. CDR3 in amino acids: CASSQPGQTDYGYTF. CDR3 bases: TGCGCCAGCAGCCAACCGGGACAGACCGACTATGGCTACACCTTC.

This rearrangement joins TRBV12-3 or TRBV12-4 to TRBJ1-4; a weak D match, TRBD1 (5 bases). The CDR3 is 14 amino acids. Trimming cost V 3 bases and J 6 bases, with 11 bases left between them. In nucleotides, the CDR3 is TGTGCCAGCAGTTTCTGGGGCGGAGATGAAAAACTGTTTTTT. This translates into CASSFWGGDEKLFF.

This clonotype was counted many times. The chain joins TRBV28 to TRBJ2-7, with 9 bases fitting TRBD1. The junction had 5 bases not matched to a gene; V was cut back by 6 bases and J by 5 bases. There are 13 residues in the CDR3. CDR1 is MDHEN and CDR2 is SYDVKM in the germline V gene. The CDR3 nucleotides read TGTGCCAGCAGCCGGGACAGGGTACACGAGCAGTACTTC. Protein product: CASSRDRVHEQYF.

V usage is TRBV19 and J usage is TRBJ2-7, with D uncertain. The CDR3 runs 17 residues. CDR1 is LNHDA, CDR2 SQIVND, per germline (reference sequence). Trimming cost V 7 bases and J 2 bases, with 24 bases left between them. As DNA, the CDR3 is TGTGCCAGTACCCCCCCGCCGGGCCCCAACCGAGCCTACGAGCAGTACTTC. This encodes CASTPPPGPNRAYEQYF.

This clonotype was seen many times. The chain has TRBV30 and TRBJ1-5, with 7 bases matching TRBD1. The junction had 8 bases not matched to a gene; V was cut back by 2 bases and J by 4 bases. This CDR3 contains 15 residues. Germline CDR1 is GTSNPN and CDR2 is SVGIG (reference sequence). The DNA of the CDR3 is TGTGCCTGGAGTTTGGGAACAGGGGCTAATCAGCCCCAGCATTTT. Its protein is CAWSLGTGANQPQHF.

This clonotype occurred many times. This sequence joins TRBV11-2 and TRBJ2-1, with TRBD1 as a possible D gene (6 bases). Germline V lookup: CDR1 SGHAT, CDR2 FQNNGV. The ends were cut back, 5 bases at V and 12 bases at J, with 23 bases in the middle. CDR3 size: 15 residues. The CDR3 DNA is TGTGCCAGCAGCCCCTTGACAGGCCAACTGGGTGGGCAGTTCTTC. This sequence encodes CASSPLTGQLGGQFF.

This clonotype has just a few counts. The chain combines TRBV27 with TRBJ1-5; TRBD1 matches at 7 bases. The trim removed 6 bases at V and 6 bases at J, leaving 14 bases unmatched. CDR1 and CDR2 from the germline V gene are MNHEY and SMNVEV (reference sequence). The CDR3 covers 16 residues. CDR3 loop: CASRRLTGLTAQPQHF. Written as DNA, the CDR3 is TGTGCCAGCAGACGCCTGACAGGGCTGACGGCTCAGCCCCAGCATTTT.

The chain joins TRBV11-2 to TRBJ2-7; TRBD1 matches 9 bases. The germline CDR1 and CDR2 sequences are SGHAT and FQNNGV. V was pared by 5 bases and J by 3 bases, with 8 bases of the junction left unmatched. This CDR3 has 15 residues. The CDR3 is CASSKTGTGNYEQYF. CDR3 nucleotide sequence: TGTGCCAGCAGCAAGACCGGGACAGGGAACTACGAGCAGTACTTC. The whole variable domain, filled in from reference TRBV11-2 and TRBJ2-7, reads EAGVAQSPRYKIIEKRQSVAFWCNPISGHATLYWYQQILGQGPKLLIQFQNNGVVDDSQLPKDRFSAERLKGVDSTLKIQPAKLEDSAVYLCASSKTGTGNYEQYFGPGTRLTVT.

This clonotype was detected only a few times. V gene TRBV18 combines with J gene TRBJ2-5; D remains ambiguous. Germline CDR1 is KGHSH and CDR2 is LQKENI. The ends were cut back, 0 bases at V and 3 bases at J, with 17 bases in the middle. This CDR3 comprises 17 residues. CDR3 residues: CASSPPMQAFSEETQYF. CDR3 coding DNA: TGTGCCAGCTCACCACCGATGCAGGCGTTCTCGGAAGAGACCCAGTACTTC. Variable domain in full (rest from reference TRBV18 and TRBJ2-5): NAGVMQNPRHLVRRRGQEARLRCSPMKGHSHVYWYRQLPEEGLKFMVYLQKENIIDESGMPKERFSAEFPKEGPSILRIQQVVRGDSAAYFCASSPPMQAFSEETQYFGPGTRLLVL.

The rearrangement uses TRBV20-1 and TRBJ2-1; 7 bases match TRBD2. The V segment lost 3 bases and the J segment 7 bases; nucleotides outside the gene matches: 9. Germline CDR1 DFQATT, CDR2 SNEGSKA (reference sequence). The CDR3 runs to 14 residues. CDR3 protein: CSASRAGVLNEQFF. The DNA for the CDR3 is TGCAGTGCTAGTAGGGCGGGGGTCCTAAATGAGCAGTTCTTC.

This clonotype was found a few times. The genes are TRBV15 and TRBJ1-3, with unresolved D. Germline V gene lookup returns CDR1 LNHNV and CDR2 YYDKDF (reference sequence). Trimming took off 5 bases at V and 8 bases at J, with 16 bases between the two ends. CDR3 length: 14 amino acids. The CDR3 region is CATSVEVIGDTIYF. The CDR3 DNA follows: TGTGCCACCAGCGTAGAGGTTATCGGAGACACCATATATTTT.

This clonotype showed up many times. This chain connects TRBV20-1 to TRBJ1-6; TRBD1 might be the D (5 bases). Germline V gives CDR1 DFQATT, CDR2 SNEGSKA (reference sequence). The germline V and J ends were trimmed by 2 bases and 9 bases, with 20 bases remaining between them. This CDR3 has 16 amino acids. CDR3 sequence (DNA): TGCAGTGCTAGAAAGGGGCAGGGACCGAAACTTTCACCCCTCCACTTT. Protein: CSARKGQGPKLSPLHF.

V gene TRBV6-1 combines with J gene TRBJ1-1, with no clear D. CDR3 length: 14 amino acids. Between the trimmed V and J ends, which lost 1 base and 2 bases, there was a span of 8 bases. In germline, CDR1 is MNHNS, CDR2 SASEGT. The DNA for the CDR3 is TGTGCCAGCAGTGAAGAATCCCTCAACACTGAAGCTTTCTTT. Residues: CASSEESLNTEAFF.

This clonotype was observed a few times. J is TRBJ2-1 and V is TRBV25-1, with D perhaps matching TRBD2 (6 bases). V was shortened by 7 bases and J by 5 bases, with 15 bases between the two germline ends. Germline V gene lookup returns CDR1 MGHDK and CDR2 SYGVNS. The length of the CDR3 is 14 residues. DNA of the CDR3: TGTGCCAGCACCTCGGCGACTAGGAACAATGAGCAGTTCTTC. Translated: CASTSATRNNEQFF. Variable domain in full (rest from reference TRBV25-1 and TRBJ2-1): EADIYQTPRYLVIGTGKKITLECSQTMGHDKMYWYQQDPGMELHLIHYSYGVNSTEKGDLSSESTVSRIRTEHFPLTLESARPSHTSQYLCASTSATRNNEQFFGPGTRLTVL.

The CDR3 DNA reads TGCAGTGCTAGGAGCGGAATCTCCTACAATGAGCAGTTCTTC. Its translation is CSARSGISYNEQFF. The chain recombines TRBV20-1 with TRBJ2-1; D is perhaps TRBD2 (5 bases). Germline CDR1 and CDR2: DFQATT and SNEGSKA (reference sequence). This CDR3 region has 14 residues. Trimming shortened V by 3 bases and J by 0 bases, and 9 bases separated the two germline ends.

This clonotype appeared many times. The rearrangement uses TRBV28 and TRBJ1-1; no clear D gene. V lost 1 base and J lost 6, with 3 bases in between. The CDR3 has 11 residues. From germline, CDR1 is MDHEN and CDR2 SYDVKM. The CDR3 region is CASSLYAEAFF. In DNA, the CDR3 is TGTGCCAGCAGTTTATATGCTGAAGCTTTCTTT.

This clonotype was seen repeatedly, ten times or more. V gene TRBV6-1 combines with J gene TRBJ1-2; no firm D call. V lost 6 bases, J lost 10 bases, and 12 bases lay in between. The CDR3 has 11 amino acids. Germline-derived CDR1 and CDR2 are MNHNS and SASEGT. The CDR3: CASSRVGVYTF. The DNA of the CDR3 is TGTGCCAGCAGCCGGGTCGGGGTCTACACCTTC.

With respect to this clonotype: A clone one base away is much larger, so this may be a read error. The chain has TRBV7-2 and TRBJ2-7; 14 bases align to TRBD2. J lost 7 bases, V lost 7 bases, and 12 bases had no gene match. The CDR3 runs 16 residues. Germline V gene lookup returns CDR1 SGHTA and CDR2 FQGNSA. CDR3 sequence: CASTTSGTSGRTEQYF. In nucleotides, the CDR3 is TGTGCCAGCACCACTTCCGGGACTAGCGGGAGAACTGAGCAGTACTTC.